This T cell receptor (beta chain) was sequenced during a study of vaccination effects on CD4 cells after COVID-19. The overall study: The study sampled a few convalescent patients both early and late after vaccination.

Study outcomes and limitations: Vaccine- and infection-induced clones showed marked clonal contraction late following vaccination.

The authors isolated CD4+ T cells after about 10 days of culture. SARS-CoV-2 infected the person between March and December 2020, as confirmed by PCR. Participants each got two BNT162b2 or mRNA-1273 vaccine doses. Half-medium changes using IL-2 medium occurred on days 3 and 7. There are 14 residues in the CDR3. The trim removed 2 bases at V and 2 bases at J, leaving 1 base unmatched. Germline-derived CDR1 and CDR2 are SGHRS and YFSETQ. This clone was detected many times. The target antigen is unknown. Repertoires were generated with immunoSEQ multiplex PCR, while TCRdb's copy carries only in-frame clones and drops some. The repertoire holds about 46,000 clones, with about four fifths as singletons.

The TCR sequence derives from a human donor who had a prior SARS-CoV-2 infection. The input for sequencing was CD4+ T cells from PBMCs cultured without peptide, taken after COVID-19 vaccination. The chain joins TRBV5-1 to TRBJ2-4, with 7 bases fitting TRBD1. CDR3 residues: CASSLQGTKNIQYF. The CDR3 bases are TGCGCCAGCAGCTTACAGGGGACCAAAAACATTCAGTACTTC. Full variable domain (missing parts from reference TRBV5-1 and TRBJ2-4): KAGVTQTPRYLIKTRGQQVTLSCSPISGHRSVSWYQQTPGQGLQFLFEYFSETQRNKGNFPGRFSGRQFSNSRSEMNVSTLELGDSALYLCASSLQGTKNIQYFGAGTRLSVL.